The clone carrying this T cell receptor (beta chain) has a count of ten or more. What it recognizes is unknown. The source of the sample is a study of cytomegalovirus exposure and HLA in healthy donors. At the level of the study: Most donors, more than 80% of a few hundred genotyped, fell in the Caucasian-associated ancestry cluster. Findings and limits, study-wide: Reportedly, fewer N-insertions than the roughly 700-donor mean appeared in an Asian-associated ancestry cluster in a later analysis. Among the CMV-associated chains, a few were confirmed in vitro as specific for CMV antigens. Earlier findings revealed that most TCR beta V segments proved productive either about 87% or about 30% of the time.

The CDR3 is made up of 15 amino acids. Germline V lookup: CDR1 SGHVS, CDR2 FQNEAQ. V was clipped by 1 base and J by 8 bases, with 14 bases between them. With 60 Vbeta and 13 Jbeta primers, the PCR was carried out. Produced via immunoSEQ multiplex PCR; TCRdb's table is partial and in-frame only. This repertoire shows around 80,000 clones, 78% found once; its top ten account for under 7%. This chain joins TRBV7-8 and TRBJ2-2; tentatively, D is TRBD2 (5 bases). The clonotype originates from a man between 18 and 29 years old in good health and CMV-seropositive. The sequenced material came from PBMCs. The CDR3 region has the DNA TGTGCCAGCAGCTTAGGGGGAGATAGTTTAGGGGAGCTGTTTTTT. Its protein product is CASSLGGDSLGELFF.